This T cell receptor (beta chain) was retrieved from a study of shared clonotypes between healthy human individuals. This clone has only one observation. One base away lies a much larger clone, so this may be a sequencing read error. At the DNA level, this CDR3 is encoded by other sequences in the same sample as well. TCRdb's copy holds only in-frame clones and misses some; the assay was immunoSEQ multiplex PCR. Of about 520,000 clones in the sample, over 70% were seen once. There were no recent acute infections or vaccinations among the donors, who were healthy HIV-negative adults. Those who donated, Caucasian adults without exception, all lived in Nashville, Tennessee. Sequencing was performed on PBMCs. This sequence was found in a woman between 35 and 50 years old in good health. Some clones in this sample may be carry-over from other donors' samples.

CDR3 loop: CSVEDQGVGYTF. Written as DNA, the CDR3 is TGCAGCGTTGAAGACCAAGGGGTTGGCTACACCTTC. This rearrangement joins TRBV29-1 to TRBJ1-2; perhaps TRBD1 as D (5 bases). The germline V gene encodes CDR1 SQVTM and CDR2 ANQGSEA. Trimming took off 0 bases at V and 7 bases at J, with 9 bases between the two ends. The CDR3 contains 12 residues.